These 15 T cell receptor beta chains were sequenced from one sample in a study of blood T cell repertoires in COVID-19. Only in-frame clones appear in the TCRdb table, and some are missing; sequencing was by immunoSEQ multiplex PCR. Of approximately 200,000 clones detected, roughly nine tenths appear once; the ten largest clones hold around 2.3%. The sample was peripheral blood. Source of these receptors: a man in his 70s with active or convalescent COVID-19.

This rearrangement joins TRBV7-9 to TRBJ2-5, with D maybe TRBD2 (5 bases). V lost 4 bases to trimming and J lost 5 bases, with 8 bases between them. Germline V gene lookup returns CDR1 SEHNR and CDR2 FQNEAQ (reference sequence). The CDR3 extends over 12 amino acids. CDR3 loop: CASSSEVETQYF. CDR3 nucleotides: TGTGCCAGCAGCTCGGAGGTGGAGACCCAGTACTTC.

The chain combines TRBV28 with TRBJ1-1; D is unresolved. The V end was cut by 8 bases, the J end by 1 base, with 8 bases between. Germline V gene lookup returns CDR1 MDHEN and CDR2 SYDVKM. This CDR3 is built from 12 residues. The CDR3 reads CASGAQNTEAFF. CDR3 coding DNA: TGTGCCAGCGGAGCGCAGAACACTGAAGCTTTCTTT. Full variable domain (outside the CDR3, taken from reference TRBV28 and TRBJ1-1): DVKVTQSSRYLVKRTGEKVFLECVQDMDHENMFWYRQDPGLGLRLIYFSYDVKMKEKGDIPEGYSVSREKKERFSLILESASTNQTSMYLCASGAQNTEAFFGQGTRLTVV.

This chain connects TRBV28 to TRBJ1-1; 7 positions agree with TRBD1. The CDR3 loop spans 13 amino acids. Germline assignment: CDR1 MDHEN and CDR2 SYDVKM. J lost 7 bases, V lost 5 bases, and 7 bases had no gene match. CDR3 DNA: TGTGCCAGCAGTGAGGGACAGAGACTTGAAGCTTTCTTT. Its translation is CASSEGQRLEAFF. Full variable domain (remainder filled in from reference TRBV28 and TRBJ1-1): DVKVTQSSRYLVKRTGEKVFLECVQDMDHENMFWYRQDPGLGLRLIYFSYDVKMKEKGDIPEGYSVSREKKERFSLILESASTNQTSMYLCASSEGQRLEAFFGQGTRLTVV.

The chain links TRBV19 to TRBJ2-7; TRBD1 matches at 8 bases. Germline V gene data show CDR1 as LNHDA and CDR2 as SQIVND (reference sequence). The length of the CDR3 is 16 residues. V lost 4 bases to trimming and J lost 1 base; unmatched junction nucleotides: 9. The CDR3 loop is CASSRTKTGVSYEQYF. The CDR3 DNA reads TGTGCCAGTAGTAGAACAAAGACAGGGGTATCCTACGAGCAGTACTTC.

V and J are TRBV28 and TRBJ1-2; 9 nucleotides align to TRBD1. Germline-derived CDR1 and CDR2 are MDHEN and SYDVKM. The CDR3 runs to 13 residues. V gave up 4 bases and J gave up 8 bases; unmatched junction bases: 5. In DNA, the CDR3 is TGTGCCAGCAGTTGGGGACAGGGAAGAGGCTACACCTTC. It specifies CASSWGQGRGYTF.

The rearrangement joins TRBV30 to TRBJ1-4, with D unresolved. Germline CDR1 is GTSNPN and CDR2 is SVGIG (reference sequence). The ends were cut back, 0 bases at V and 6 bases at J, with 11 bases in the middle. The CDR3 runs 14 residues. CDR3: CAWSVGEVDEKLFF. The CDR3 DNA is TGTGCCTGGAGTGTGGGAGAAGTCGATGAAAAACTGTTTTTT.

V usage is TRBV28 and J usage is TRBJ2-6, with 8 bases lining up with TRBD2. This CDR3 spans 17 amino acids. The J segment lost 2 bases and the V segment lost 11 bases, leaving 14 bases of the junction unmatched. Germline assignment: CDR1 MDHEN and CDR2 SYDVKM. In nucleotides, the CDR3 is TGTGCCCGCGGCCCGGGGGGGGGCGCAACTGGGGCCAACGTCCTGACTTTC. The encoded protein is CARGPGGGATGANVLTF.

This chain joins TRBV6-6 and TRBJ1-5; 8 bases fit TRBD1. Trimming at V came to 6 bases and at J to 3 bases, leaving 4 bases not matched to a gene. CDR1 and CDR2 (germline): MNHNY, SVGAGI (reference sequence). This CDR3 has 14 residues. The CDR3: CASSKQGDNQPQHF. DNA for the CDR3: TGTGCCAGCAGCAAACAGGGGGACAATCAGCCCCAGCATTTT.

The chain carries TRBV28 and TRBJ1-5; 8 positions agree with TRBD1. V lost 7 bases, J lost 2 bases, and 10 bases stayed unmatched. CDR1 is MDHEN, CDR2 SYDVKM, per germline. The CDR3 loop spans 16 amino acids. The CDR3 DNA reads as TGTGCCAGCAAAACTCCCGGGACAGGCGGCAATCAGCCCCAGCATTTT. Translated: CASKTPGTGGNQPQHF.

This clone was counted between two and nine times. The chain joins TRBV28 to TRBJ1-4; 11 positions match TRBD1. The germline gives CDR1 MDHEN, CDR2 SYDVKM. This CDR3 has 15 amino acids. Trimming took 6 bases from V and 6 from J; bases not matched to a gene: 6. The CDR3 DNA follows: TGTGCCAGCAGGCCCAGGGACAGGGGGTATGAAAAACTGTTTTTT. This translates into CASRPRDRGYEKLFF.

The chain employs TRBV7-8 and TRBJ2-7; TRBD1 agrees at 7 bases. V dropped 3 bases and J dropped 3; count of bases not matched to a gene: 5. The CDR3 contains 14 residues. From germline, CDR1 is SGHVS and CDR2 FQNEAQ. In DNA, the CDR3 is TGTGCCAGCAGCTTGGGACAGCGGATCTACGAGCAGTACTTC. This gives the protein CASSLGQRIYEQYF.

The chain carries TRBV9 and TRBJ1-6, with D possibly TRBD1 on 6 matching bases. The V gene lost 0 bases and the J gene lost 9 bases, with 16 bases spanning the gap. The CDR3 runs 16 residues. Germline lookup yields CDR1 SGDLS and CDR2 YYNGEE. The CDR3 DNA reads as TGTGCCAGCAGCGTAGGGGGGCCAAGGGAGGGTTCACCCCTCCACTTT. Translated: CASSVGGPREGSPLHF.

The chain has TRBV5-6 and TRBJ2-1; 8 bases map to TRBD1. Germline V CDR1 and CDR2: SGHDT, YYEEEE. This CDR3 spans 15 amino acids. The V segment lost 4 bases and the J segment 2 bases; nucleotides outside the gene matches: 5. For the CDR3, the DNA is TGTGCCAGCAGCCCAGGGACAGGCGCCTACAATGAGCAGTTCTTC. Its translation: CASSPGTGAYNEQFF. Complete variable domain (other parts from reference TRBV5-6 and TRBJ2-1): DAGVTQSPTHLIKTRGQQVTLRCSPKSGHDTVSWYQQALGQGPQFIFQYYEEEERQRGNFPDRFSGHQFPNYSSELNVNALLLGDSALYLCASSPGTGAYNEQFFGPGTRLTVL.

V and J are TRBV6-1 and TRBJ2-7, with TRBD2 identical over 12 bases. The germline CDR1 and CDR2 sequences are MNHNS and SASEGT. The CDR3 has 16 residues. J was trimmed by 3 bases and V by 4 bases; bases with no gene match: 7. CDR3: CASSVLTSGRIYEQYF. The CDR3 DNA reads TGTGCCAGCAGTGTCCTGACTAGCGGGAGAATCTACGAGCAGTACTTC.

The table lists this clone with a count of one. The CDR3, as DNA: TGTGCCAGCAGTTCCCGACAGGGGAATCAGCCCCAGCATTTT. Translated, it gives CASSSRQGNQPQHF. The V gene is TRBV28, the J gene TRBJ1-5; 8 bases map to TRBD1. The CDR3 contains 14 residues. The V segment lost 4 bases and the J segment 4 bases; nucleotides outside the gene matches: 3. Germline CDR1 reads MDHEN; CDR2 reads SYDVKM. Together with reference TRBV28 and TRBJ1-5, the CDR3 gives the full variable domain: DVKVTQSSRYLVKRTGEKVFLECVQDMDHENMFWYRQDPGLGLRLIYFSYDVKMKEKGDIPEGYSVSREKKERFSLILESASTNQTSMYLCASSSRQGNQPQHFGDGTRLSIL.